These T cell receptor beta chains were read from a single sample in a study of T-cell memory formation after mild COVID-19. One entry per CDR3 protein results from TCRdb running MiXCR on the 5' RACE reads. The profile covers about 250,000 distinct CDR3 sequences, with roughly 18% appearing a single time and 23% taken by the ten largest. Sequenced input: PBMCs or a T cell subset sorted from them (not recorded which). The receptors were sampled from a young man who had mild COVID-19 (a few samples of this study predate the infection). Cell type and time point are not known. Both conserved end residues are part of each CDR3. The D gene is left open where the match is weak. Not every row has a clone size; where given, it reads once, few, many or a size class.

>.|TRBV3-1|TRBJ2-2|many
TGTGCCAGCAGCCAAGGGGCTCTACGTGGCGCCGGGGAGCTGTTTTTT
CASSQGALRGAGELFF
>.|TRBV12-3/TRBV12-4|TRBJ2-6|once
TGTGCCAGCAGGTCTAACAGGGCTGGGGCCAACGTCCTGACTTTC
CASRSNRAGANVLTF
>.|TRBV5-1|TRBJ2-3|.
TGCGCCAGCAGCTTTTACTTATCCCTGCAGACCGAAATCAGCACAGATACGCAGTATTTT
CASSFYLSLQTEISTDTQYF
>.|TRBV6-6|TRBJ1-5|few
TGTGCCAGCAGCCTAACCGGGACTCTGGATCAGCCCCAGCATTTT
CASSLTGTLDQPQHF
>.|TRBV5-1|TRBJ1-1|many
TGCGCCAGCAGCTTCGTTGGGGGGGTTGTTGAAGCTTTCTTT
CASSFVGGVVEAFF
>TRBD1|TRBV5-4|TRBJ1-2|.
TGTGCCAGCAGCTTGGCTTGGGACAGAGACTATGGCTACACCTTC
CASSLAWDRDYGYTF
>TRBD1|TRBV9|TRBJ2-2|few
TGTGCCAGCAGCGTAGGAGGGGGCCCGAACACCGGGGAGCTGTTTTTT
CASSVGGGPNTGELFF
>TRBD1|TRBV10-3|TRBJ2-7|few
TGTGCCATCAGAGATGGACAGGGAACCTACGAGCAGTACTTC
CAIRDGQGTYEQYF
>.|TRBV12-3/TRBV12-4|TRBJ2-2|many
TGTGCCAGCAGTTCCATACCGAACACCGGGGAGCTGTTTTTT
CASSSIPNTGELFF
>TRBD1|TRBV7-9|TRBJ2-7|many
TGTGCCAGCACCAAGGCCGGGACAGGGATGTCCTACGAGCAGTACTTC
CASTKAGTGMSYEQYF
>.|TRBV24-1|TRBJ2-5|many
TGTGCCACCAGTGACGGGAGCCAAGAGACCCAGTACTTC
CATSDGSQETQYF
>.|TRBV12-3/TRBV12-4|TRBJ2-7|few
TGTGCCAGCAGCCCGCCAGGGGCCGAGCAGTACTTC
CASSPPGAEQYF
>TRBD2|TRBV6-4|TRBJ2-3|many
TGTGCCAGCAGTGAGCGGGGGGGCACAGATACGCAGTATTTT
CASSERGGTDTQYF
>.|TRBV7-9|TRBJ2-1|.
TGTGCCAGCAGCTTAGGTATTGTGGACACCGACAATGAGCAGTTCTTC
CASSLGIVDTDNEQFF